This TCR beta chain was sequenced for a study of tumor-infiltrating lymphocytes in primary liver carcinoma. Study at large: Enrolled patients were male and female, aged 30 to 69 years. Samples yielded about 3.65 to 7.13 million productive TCRbeta reads, similar across tissue types.

Bulk tissue was left unsorted, and RNA and DNA were co-extracted from roughly 20-30 mg of it. Primary liver carcinomas in the patients were surgically resected. Chronic HBV infection was present in the patients, who were treatment-naive. A remark on this clonotype: This could be a read error, since a much larger clone is one nucleotide away. Because it lacks the conserved phenylalanine or tryptophan at the end, this CDR3 is likely a read error.

Researchers generated TCR beta cDNA from 500 to 600 ng of total RNA, relying on a constant-region primer. Each TCR beta library was derived from three nested multiplex PCR rounds that employed slightly modified ARM-PCR. The study ran its first two PCR rounds for roughly 9 cycles each, using TRBV1-TRBV30 forward primers and a C-beta reverse primer. TCRdb analysed the multiplex PCR reads with MiXCR anew, one entry per CDR3 protein. The sample shows more than 70,000 distinct CDR3 sequences, 69% of them seen only once. This CDR3 has 15 amino acids. V was pared by 7 bases and J by 0 bases, with 12 bases between. The germline V gene encodes CDR1 MNHNY and CDR2 SVGAGI (reference sequence).

The chain has TRBV6-6 and TRBJ2-2; D is perhaps TRBD1 (8 bases). Sequenced: tumor-adjacent normal liver tissue. This clonotype was obtained from a man aged 35 to 55 with primary liver carcinoma and hepatitis B virus infection. For the CDR3, the DNA is TGTGCCAGCACTACAGGGGGGGCGAACACCGGGGAGCTGTTTTAT. Protein: CASTTGGANTGELFY.